This T cell receptor beta chain is drawn from a study of blood T cell repertoires in COVID-19. Study summary: There were acute and convalescent COVID-19 samples, and they came from the United States, Italy and Spain.

With V trimmed by 6 bases and J by 6 bases, 9 bases remained unmatched. The CDR3 spans 14 residues. Per the germline V gene, CDR1 is SNHLY and CDR2 is FYNNEI. The cohort comprised adults aged roughly 18 to 100 years residing in under 30 US areas. Clones were read by immunoSEQ multiplex PCR, and TCRdb kept only the in-frame ones, dropping some. The sample has a few hundred thousand clones; about 87% are singletons. The sequenced material came from PBMCs or T cells enriched from blood (not recorded which). The chain is built from TRBV2 and TRBJ2-5, with 8 bases lining up with TRBD1. The clonotype originates from a man aged 25-40 years who had recovered from COVID-19. This chain's CDR3 is CASSKRQGRQTQYF. For the CDR3, the DNA is TGTGCCAGCAGCAAGAGACAGGGGCGGCAGACCCAGTACTTC.